The T cell receptor beta chain described here comes from a study of T cell repertoires in cytomegalovirus infection (dated by TCRdb to the late 2010s). A note on the overall study: Peptide stimulations targeted recently identified HLA-C-restricted CMV epitopes, whose presentation resists viral immunomodulation, together with well-studied HLA-B-restricted epitopes. The HLA type of each donor mattered for the analysis, because public TCR beta signatures pointed to carriage of CMV infection along with the matching HLA type. Overall study outcomes, separate from this receptor: Carriers of CMV infection plus the relevant HLA type were discriminated by the cumulative frequency of public TCR beta family members in the study cohort and in an independent 352-donor cohort. The ex vivo response was dominated by HLA-C-restricted CMV-specific TCR beta clonotypes, and the single most frequent clonotype in two of eight donors was supplied by these HLA-C-restricted clonotypes.

The CDR3 holds 14 amino acids from the cysteine to the phenylalanine. Only CDR3 DNA is held: 42 bases, read in frame from base 1. Based on the germline V gene, the CDR1 and CDR2 sequences are MNHEY and SVGAGI. Deletion took 7 bases off V and 1 base off J, with a span of 13 bases between the germline ends. The sample's treatment or condition label is to be understood as: in vitro stimulation with specific CMV peptide epitopes to enrich CMV-specific T cells. In its sample, this clonotype was seen a few times. Its antigen has not been determined. Nothing much larger sits one base from this clone, and base qualities are not available. TCRdb names Illumina HiSeq 1500 as the instrument used. TCRdb's own reprocessing of the public reads used fastp at Q25 and MiXCR and kept productive beta chains. Rows merge per CDR3 protein into single entries with the most common DNA and genes. Across this sample there are 640,000 or so distinct CDR3 sequences, with around a third seen only once. Approximately 18% of the sample comes from the top ten.

This clonotype originated in a human donor in good health (CMV status not recorded). Some clones in this sample may be carry-over from other donors' samples. The sequences come from cultured PBMCs, collected from culture after CMV antigen stimulation. The chain is encoded by TRBV6-5 joined to TRBJ1-1, with no confident D gene call. The DNA sequence is as follows: TGTGCCAGCATTTCATTTTGGGGGAACACTGAAGCTTTCTTT. The resulting protein is CASISFWGNTEAFF.